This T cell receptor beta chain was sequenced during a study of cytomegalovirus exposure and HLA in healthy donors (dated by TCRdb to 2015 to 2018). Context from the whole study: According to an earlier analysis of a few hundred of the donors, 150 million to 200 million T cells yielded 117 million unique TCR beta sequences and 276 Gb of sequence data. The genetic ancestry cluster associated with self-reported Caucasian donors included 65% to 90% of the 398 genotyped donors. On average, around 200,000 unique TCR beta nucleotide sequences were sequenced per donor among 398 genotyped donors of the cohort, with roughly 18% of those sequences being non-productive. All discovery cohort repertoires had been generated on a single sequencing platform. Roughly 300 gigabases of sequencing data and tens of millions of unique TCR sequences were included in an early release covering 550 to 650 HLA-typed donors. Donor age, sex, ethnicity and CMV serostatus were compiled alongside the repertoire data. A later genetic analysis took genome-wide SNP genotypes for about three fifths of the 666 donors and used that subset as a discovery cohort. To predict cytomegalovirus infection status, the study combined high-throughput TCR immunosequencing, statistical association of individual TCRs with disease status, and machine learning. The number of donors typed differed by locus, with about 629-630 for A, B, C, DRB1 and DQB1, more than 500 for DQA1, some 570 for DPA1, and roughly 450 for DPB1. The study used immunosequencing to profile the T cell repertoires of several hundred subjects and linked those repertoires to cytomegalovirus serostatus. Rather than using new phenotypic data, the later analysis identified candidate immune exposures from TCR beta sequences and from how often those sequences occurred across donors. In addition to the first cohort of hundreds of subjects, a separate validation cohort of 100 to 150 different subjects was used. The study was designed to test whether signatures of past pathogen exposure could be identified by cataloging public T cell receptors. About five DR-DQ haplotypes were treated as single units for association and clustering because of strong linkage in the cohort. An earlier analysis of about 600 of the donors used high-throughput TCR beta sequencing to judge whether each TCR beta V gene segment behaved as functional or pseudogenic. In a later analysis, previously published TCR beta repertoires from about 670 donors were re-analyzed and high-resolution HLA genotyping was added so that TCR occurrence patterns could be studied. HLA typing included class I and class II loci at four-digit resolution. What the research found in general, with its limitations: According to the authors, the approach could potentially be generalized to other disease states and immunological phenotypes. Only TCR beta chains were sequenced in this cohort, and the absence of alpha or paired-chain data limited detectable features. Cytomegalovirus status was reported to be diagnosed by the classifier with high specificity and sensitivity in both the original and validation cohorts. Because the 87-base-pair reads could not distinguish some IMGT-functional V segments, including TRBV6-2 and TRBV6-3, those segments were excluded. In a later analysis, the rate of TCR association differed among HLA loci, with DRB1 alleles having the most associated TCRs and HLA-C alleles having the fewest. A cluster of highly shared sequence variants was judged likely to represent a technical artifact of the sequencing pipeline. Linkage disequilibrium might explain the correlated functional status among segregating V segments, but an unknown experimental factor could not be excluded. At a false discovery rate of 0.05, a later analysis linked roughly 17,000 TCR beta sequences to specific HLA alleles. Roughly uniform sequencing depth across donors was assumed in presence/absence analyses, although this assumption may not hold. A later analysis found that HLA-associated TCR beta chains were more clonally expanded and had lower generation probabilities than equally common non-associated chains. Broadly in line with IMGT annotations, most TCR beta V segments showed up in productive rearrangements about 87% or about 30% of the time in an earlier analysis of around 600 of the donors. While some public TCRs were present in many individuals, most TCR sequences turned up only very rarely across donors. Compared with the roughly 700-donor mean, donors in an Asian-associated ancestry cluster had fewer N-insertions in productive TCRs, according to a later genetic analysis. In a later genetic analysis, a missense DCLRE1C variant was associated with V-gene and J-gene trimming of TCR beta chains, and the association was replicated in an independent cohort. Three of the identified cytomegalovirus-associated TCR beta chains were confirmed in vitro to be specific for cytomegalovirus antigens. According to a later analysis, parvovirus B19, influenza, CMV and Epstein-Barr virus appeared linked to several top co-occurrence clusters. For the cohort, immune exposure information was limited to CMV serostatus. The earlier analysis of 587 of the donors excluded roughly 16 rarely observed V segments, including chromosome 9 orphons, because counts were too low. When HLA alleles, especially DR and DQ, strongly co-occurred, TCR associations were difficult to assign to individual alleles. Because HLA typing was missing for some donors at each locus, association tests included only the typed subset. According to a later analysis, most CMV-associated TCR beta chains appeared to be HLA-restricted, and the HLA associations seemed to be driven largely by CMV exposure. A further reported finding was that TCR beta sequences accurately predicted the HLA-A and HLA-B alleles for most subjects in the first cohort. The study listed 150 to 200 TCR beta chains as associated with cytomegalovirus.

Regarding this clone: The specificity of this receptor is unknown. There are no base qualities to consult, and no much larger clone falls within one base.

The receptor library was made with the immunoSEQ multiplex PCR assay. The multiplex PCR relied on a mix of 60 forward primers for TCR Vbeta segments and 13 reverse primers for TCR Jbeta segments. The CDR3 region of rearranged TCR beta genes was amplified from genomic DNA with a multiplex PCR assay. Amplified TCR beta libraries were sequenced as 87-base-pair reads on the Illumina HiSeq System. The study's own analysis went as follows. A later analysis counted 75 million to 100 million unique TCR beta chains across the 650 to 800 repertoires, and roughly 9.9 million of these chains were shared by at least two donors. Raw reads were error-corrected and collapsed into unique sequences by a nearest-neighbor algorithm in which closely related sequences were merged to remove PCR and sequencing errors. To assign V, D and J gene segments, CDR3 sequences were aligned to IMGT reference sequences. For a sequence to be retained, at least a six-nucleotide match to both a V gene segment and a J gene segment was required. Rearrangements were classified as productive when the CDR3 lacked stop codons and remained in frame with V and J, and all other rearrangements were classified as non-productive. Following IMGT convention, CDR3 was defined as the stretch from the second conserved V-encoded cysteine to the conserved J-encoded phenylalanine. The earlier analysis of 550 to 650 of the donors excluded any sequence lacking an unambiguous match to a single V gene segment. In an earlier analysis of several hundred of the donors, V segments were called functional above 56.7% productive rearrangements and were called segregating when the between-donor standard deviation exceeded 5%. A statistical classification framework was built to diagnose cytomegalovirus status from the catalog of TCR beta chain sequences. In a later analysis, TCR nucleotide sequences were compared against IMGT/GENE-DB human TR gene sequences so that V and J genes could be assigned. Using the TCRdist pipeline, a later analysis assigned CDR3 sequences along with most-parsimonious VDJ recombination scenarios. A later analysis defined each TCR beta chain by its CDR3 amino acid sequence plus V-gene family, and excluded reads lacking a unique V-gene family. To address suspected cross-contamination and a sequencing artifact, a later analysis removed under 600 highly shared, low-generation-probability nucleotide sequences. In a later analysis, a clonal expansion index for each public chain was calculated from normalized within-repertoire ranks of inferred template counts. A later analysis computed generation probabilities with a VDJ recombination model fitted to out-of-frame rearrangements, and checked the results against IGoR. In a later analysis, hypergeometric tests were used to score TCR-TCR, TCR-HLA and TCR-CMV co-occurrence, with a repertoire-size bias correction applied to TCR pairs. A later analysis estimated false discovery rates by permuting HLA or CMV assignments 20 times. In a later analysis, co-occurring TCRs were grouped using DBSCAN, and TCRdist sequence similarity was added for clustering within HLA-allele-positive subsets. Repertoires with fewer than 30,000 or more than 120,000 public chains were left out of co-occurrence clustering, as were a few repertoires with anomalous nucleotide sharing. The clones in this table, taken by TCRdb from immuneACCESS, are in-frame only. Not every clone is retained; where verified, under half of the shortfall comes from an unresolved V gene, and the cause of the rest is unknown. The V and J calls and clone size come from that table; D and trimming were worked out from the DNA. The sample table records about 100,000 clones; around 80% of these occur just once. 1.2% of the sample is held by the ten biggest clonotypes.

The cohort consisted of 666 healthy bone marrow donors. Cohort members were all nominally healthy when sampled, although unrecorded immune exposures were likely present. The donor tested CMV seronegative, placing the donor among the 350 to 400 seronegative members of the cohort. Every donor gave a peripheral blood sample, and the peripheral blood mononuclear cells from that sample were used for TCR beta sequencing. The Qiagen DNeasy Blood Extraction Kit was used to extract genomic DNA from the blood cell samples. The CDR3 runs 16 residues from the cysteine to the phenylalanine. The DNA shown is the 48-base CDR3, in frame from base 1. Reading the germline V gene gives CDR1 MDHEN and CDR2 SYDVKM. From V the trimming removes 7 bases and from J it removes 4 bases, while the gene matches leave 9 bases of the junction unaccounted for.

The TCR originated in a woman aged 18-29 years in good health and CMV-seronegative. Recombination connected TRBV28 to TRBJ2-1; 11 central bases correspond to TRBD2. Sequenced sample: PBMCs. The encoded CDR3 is CASTLGSSGGYNEQFF. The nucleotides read TGTGCCAGCACCCTAGGGTCTAGCGGGGGGTACAATGAGCAGTTCTTC. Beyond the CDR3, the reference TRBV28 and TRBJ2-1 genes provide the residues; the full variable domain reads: DVKVTQSSRYLVKRTGEKVFLECVQDMDHENMFWYRQDPGLGLRLIYFSYDVKMKEKGDIPEGYSVSREKKERFSLILESASTNQTSMYLCASTLGSSGGYNEQFFGPGTRLTVL.